This T cell receptor beta chain was recovered during a study of identical twins. General study points: One should note that invariant MAIT and iNKT cells could partly confound zero-insertion analyses.

The ends lost 2 bases at V and 7 bases at J; junction bases unmatched: 7. Germline V gives CDR1 DFQATT, CDR2 SNEGSKA (reference sequence). This CDR3 has 14 amino acids. TCRdb independently ran MiXCR on the 5' RACE reads; one entry per CDR3 protein. The sample holds about 890,000 distinct CDR3 sequences, approximately 13% seen once. This clonotype showed up many times. What it binds is not known. These data were likewise used in another study, on yellow fever vaccine responses in identical twins.

The chain employs TRBV20-1 and TRBJ1-4; TRBD1 agrees at 7 bases. Sample: PBMCs. This TCR derives from a woman between 18 and 29 years old in good health. Here the CDR3 reads CSARPRTGFEKLFF. DNA of the CDR3: TGCAGTGCTAGACCTAGGACAGGTTTTGAAAAACTGTTTTTT.